This entry lists 6 T cell receptor beta chains sequenced from one sample in a study of blood T cell repertoires in COVID-19. Repertoires were generated with immunoSEQ multiplex PCR, while TCRdb's copy carries only in-frame clones and drops some. The data show approximately 300,000 clones, with around 90% seen just once and 3.5% to 4.5% held by the top ten. Sequenced material: PBMCs or T cells enriched from blood (not recorded which). All receptors derive from a woman between 18 and 30 years old with acute COVID-19.

The chain combines TRBV11-2 with TRBJ1-2; TRBD1 is a possible D gene (6 bases). The CDR3 covers 18 residues. Germline values: CDR1 SGHAT, CDR2 FQNNGV. Trimming removed 2 bases at V and 7 bases at J, with 26 bases between. The CDR3: CASSLHPGTGGATGGYTF. Here the CDR3 DNA reads TGTGCCAGCAGCTTACACCCCGGTACGGGGGGCGCAACGGGTGGCTACACCTTC.

The V and J genes are TRBV15 and TRBJ1-1; TRBD1 is a possible D gene (5 bases). CDR3 length: 14 amino acids. Germline V CDR1 and CDR2: LNHNV, YYDKDF (reference sequence). Trimming removed 3 bases from V and 0 bases from J, with 8 bases in between. The CDR3 bases are TGTGCCACCAGCAGGGTACAGGTGAACACTGAAGCTTTCTTT. Translated, it gives CATSRVQVNTEAFF.

The V and J genes are TRBV5-1 and TRBJ1-1; D ambiguous. The V end lost 0 bases, the J end lost 4 bases, and 10 bases lay between the germline ends. The CDR3 runs 14 residues. CDR1 is SGHRS and CDR2 is YFSETQ in the germline V gene. This CDR3 reads CASSLGLQGTEAFF. Written as DNA, the CDR3 is TGCGCCAGCAGCTTGGGACTCCAAGGCACTGAAGCTTTCTTT.

V gene TRBV6-2 or TRBV6-3 combines with J gene TRBJ2-7; no clear D. CDR3 length equals 11 residues. Trimming stripped 6 bases from V and 5 bases from J, with 8 bases between. Germline CDR1 MNHEY, CDR2 SVGEGT. The CDR3 spells CASSPLDEQYF. The CDR3 DNA sequence: TGTGCCAGCAGCCCCTTAGACGAGCAGTACTTC.

The CDR3 nucleotides are TGTGCCAGCAGTTTATCCGGGACAGATAATTCACCCCTCCACTTT. Encoded protein: CASSLSGTDNSPLHF. This chain uses TRBV27 with TRBJ1-6, with 7 nucleotides matching TRBD1. CDR3 length equals 15 residues. The ends lost 0 bases at V and 5 bases at J; junction bases unmatched: 1. Germline-derived CDR1 and CDR2 are MNHEY and SMNVEV (reference sequence).

J is TRBJ1-1 and V is TRBV5-1, with 7 bases fitting TRBD1. The CDR3 has 13 residues. Germline assignment: CDR1 SGHRS and CDR2 YFSETQ. With 7 bases clipped from V and 7 bases from J, the junction kept 10 bases outside the gene matches. In DNA form, the CDR3 reads TGCGCCAGCCGCCGGACAGGATCGAATGAAGCTTTCTTT. Its protein is CASRRTGSNEAFF.